The clone carrying this TCR beta chain occurred many times. Antigen: not known. This CDR3 is built from 15 residues. CDR1 and CDR2 (germline): SGHRS, YFSETQ. V dropped 3 bases and J dropped 7; count of bases not matched to a gene: 6. The data belong to a study of CD8 T cells in ankylosing spondylitis. Overall study findings and caveats: Significant enrichment of disease-linked clones was reportedly seen in matched ankylosing spondylitis synovial fluid. The study identified a TCR beta motif of several highly homologous variants that appeared characteristic of ankylosing spondylitis blood.

The TCR beta libraries were generated through quantitative 5'-RACE incorporating molecular barcodes. TCRdb ran MiXCR on the 5' RACE reads and lists one entry per CDR3 protein. The table lists 200,000 or so distinct CDR3 sequences, 18% of them singletons. The receptor's source is a male donor between 5 and 35 years old with ankylosing spondylitis or in good health (not recorded which). Sequencing was performed on blood, either unsorted or a sorted T cell fraction (not recorded which). The chain recombines TRBV5-1 with TRBJ2-1, with 11 bases lining up with TRBD2. CDR3 nucleotide sequence: TGCGCCAGCAGCTATACTAGCGGGAGTTATAATGAGCAGTTCTTC. It encodes CASSYTSGSYNEQFF.